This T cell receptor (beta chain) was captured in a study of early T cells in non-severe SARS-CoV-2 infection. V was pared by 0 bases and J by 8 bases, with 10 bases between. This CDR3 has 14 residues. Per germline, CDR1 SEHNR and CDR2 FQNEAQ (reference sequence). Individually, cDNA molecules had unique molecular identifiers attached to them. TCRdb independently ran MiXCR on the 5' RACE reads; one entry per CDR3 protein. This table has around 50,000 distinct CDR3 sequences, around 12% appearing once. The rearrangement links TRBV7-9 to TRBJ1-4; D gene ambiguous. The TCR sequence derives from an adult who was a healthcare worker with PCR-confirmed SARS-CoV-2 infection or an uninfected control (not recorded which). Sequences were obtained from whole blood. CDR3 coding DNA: TGTGCCAGCAGCTTAGCGGGGATCGGAGAAAAACTGTTTTTT. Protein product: CASSLAGIGEKLFF.